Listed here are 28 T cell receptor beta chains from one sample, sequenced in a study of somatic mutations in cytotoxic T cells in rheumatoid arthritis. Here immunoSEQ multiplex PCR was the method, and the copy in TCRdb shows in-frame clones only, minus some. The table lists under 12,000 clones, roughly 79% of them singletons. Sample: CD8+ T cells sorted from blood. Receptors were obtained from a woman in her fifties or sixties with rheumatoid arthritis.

The CDR3 nucleotides are TGCGCCAGCGCCCCATACGGTCCAGGGGGTTCCTACGAGCAGTACTTC. This gives the protein CASAPYGPGGSYEQYF. The V call is TRBV4-3, the J call TRBJ2-5; 7 nucleotides match TRBD1. The end of the DNA is better explained by TRBJ2-7, so the J call may be wrong. Germline V CDR1 and CDR2: LGHNA, YSLEER. This CDR3 has 16 residues.

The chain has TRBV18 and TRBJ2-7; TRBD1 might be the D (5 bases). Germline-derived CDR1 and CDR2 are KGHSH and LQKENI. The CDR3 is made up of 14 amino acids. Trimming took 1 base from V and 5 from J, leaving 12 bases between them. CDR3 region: CASSPLSRENEQYF. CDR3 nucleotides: TGTGCCAGCTCACCACTTTCCAGGGAAAACGAGCAGTACTTC.

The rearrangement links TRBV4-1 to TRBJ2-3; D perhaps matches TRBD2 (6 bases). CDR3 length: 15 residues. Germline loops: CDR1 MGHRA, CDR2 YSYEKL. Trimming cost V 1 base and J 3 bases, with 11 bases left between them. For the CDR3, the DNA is TGCGCCAGCAGCCAAGGGGGCGGGACGACAGATACGCAGTATTTT. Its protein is CASSQGGGTTDTQYF.

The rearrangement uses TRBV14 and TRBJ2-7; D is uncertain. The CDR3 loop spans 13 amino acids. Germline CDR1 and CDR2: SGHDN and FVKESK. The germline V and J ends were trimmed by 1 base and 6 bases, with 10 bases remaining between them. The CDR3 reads CASSQVGQREQYF. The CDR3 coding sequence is TGTGCCAGCAGCCAAGTCGGTCAGCGCGAGCAGTACTTC.

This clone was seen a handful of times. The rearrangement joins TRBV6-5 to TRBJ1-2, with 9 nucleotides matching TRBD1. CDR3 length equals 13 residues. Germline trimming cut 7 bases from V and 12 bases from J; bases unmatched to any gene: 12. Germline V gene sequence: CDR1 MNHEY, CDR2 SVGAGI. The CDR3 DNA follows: TGTGCCAGCATCCCCGCGGGACAGGGCATCCACACCTTC. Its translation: CASIPAGQGIHTF.

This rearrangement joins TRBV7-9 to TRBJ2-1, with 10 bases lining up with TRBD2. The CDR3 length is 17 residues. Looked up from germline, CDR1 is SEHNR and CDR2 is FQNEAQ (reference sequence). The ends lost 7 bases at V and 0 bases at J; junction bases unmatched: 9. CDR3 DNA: TGTGCCAGCATCTCTACTAGCGGGATGGGCTCCTACAATGAGCAGTTCTTC. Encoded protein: CASISTSGMGSYNEQFF.

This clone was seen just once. CDR3 sequence (DNA): TGTGCCAGCAGCTCCCGGGACAGTCTATACAATGAGCAGTTCTTC. Amino acid sequence: CASSSRDSLYNEQFF. This chain connects TRBV5-4 to TRBJ2-1, with 7 bases matching TRBD1. With 3 bases clipped from V and 4 bases from J, the junction kept 7 bases outside the gene matches. Germline CDR1 and CDR2: SGHNT and YYREEE (reference sequence). The CDR3 is 15 amino acids.

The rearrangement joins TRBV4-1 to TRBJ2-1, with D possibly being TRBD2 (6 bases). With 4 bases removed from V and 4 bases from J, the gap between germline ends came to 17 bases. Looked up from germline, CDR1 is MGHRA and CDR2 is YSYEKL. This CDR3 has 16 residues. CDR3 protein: CASSPPDSGTYNEQFF. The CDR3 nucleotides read TGCGCCAGCAGCCCCCCCGATAGCGGAACTTACAATGAGCAGTTCTTC.

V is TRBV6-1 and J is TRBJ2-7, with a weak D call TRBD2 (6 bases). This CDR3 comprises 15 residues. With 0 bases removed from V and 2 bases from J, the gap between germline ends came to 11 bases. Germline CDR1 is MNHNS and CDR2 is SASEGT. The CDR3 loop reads CASSEAREAPYEQYF. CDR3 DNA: TGTGCCAGCAGTGAAGCGAGGGAGGCCCCCTACGAGCAGTACTTC.

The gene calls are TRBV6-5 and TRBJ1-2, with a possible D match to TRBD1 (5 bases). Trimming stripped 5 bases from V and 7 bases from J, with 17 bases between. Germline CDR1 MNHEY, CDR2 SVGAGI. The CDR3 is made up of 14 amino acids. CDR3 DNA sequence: TGTGCCAGCAGTATACTTCCCGGACAACTTGGCTACACCTTC. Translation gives CASSILPGQLGYTF.

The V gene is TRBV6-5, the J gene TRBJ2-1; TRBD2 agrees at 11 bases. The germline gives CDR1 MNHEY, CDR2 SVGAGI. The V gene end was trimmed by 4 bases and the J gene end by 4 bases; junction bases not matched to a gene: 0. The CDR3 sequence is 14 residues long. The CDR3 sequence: CASSLAGGYNEQFF. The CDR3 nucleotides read TGTGCCAGCAGTTTAGCGGGAGGGTACAATGAGCAGTTCTTC.

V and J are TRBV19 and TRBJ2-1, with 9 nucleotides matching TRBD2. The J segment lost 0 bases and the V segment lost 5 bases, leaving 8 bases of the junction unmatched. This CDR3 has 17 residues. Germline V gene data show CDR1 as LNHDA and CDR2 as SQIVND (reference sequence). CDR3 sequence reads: CASSLGLAYSSYNEQFF. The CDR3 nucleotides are TGTGCCAGTAGTCTCGGACTAGCGTATAGCTCCTACAATGAGCAGTTCTTC.

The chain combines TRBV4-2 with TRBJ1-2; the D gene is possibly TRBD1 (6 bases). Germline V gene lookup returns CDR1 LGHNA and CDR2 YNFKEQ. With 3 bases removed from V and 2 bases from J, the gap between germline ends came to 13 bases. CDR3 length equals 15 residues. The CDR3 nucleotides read TGTGCCAGCAGCCAGCAACCCACAGGGAACTATGGCTACACCTTC. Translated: CASSQQPTGNYGYTF.

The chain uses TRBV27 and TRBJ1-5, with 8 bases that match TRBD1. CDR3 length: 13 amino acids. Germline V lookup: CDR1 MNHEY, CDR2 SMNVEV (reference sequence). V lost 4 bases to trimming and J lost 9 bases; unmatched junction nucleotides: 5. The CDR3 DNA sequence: TGTGCCAGCAGTTCAGGACAGGGAGGGCCCCAGCATTTT. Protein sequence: CASSSGQGGPQHF.

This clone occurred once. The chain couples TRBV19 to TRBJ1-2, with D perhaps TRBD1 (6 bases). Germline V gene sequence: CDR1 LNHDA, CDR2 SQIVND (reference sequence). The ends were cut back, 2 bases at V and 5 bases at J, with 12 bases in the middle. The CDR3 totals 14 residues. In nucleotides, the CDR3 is TGTGCCAGTAGTATACAGGGAGGGGGTTATGGCTACACCTTC. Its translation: CASSIQGGGYGYTF. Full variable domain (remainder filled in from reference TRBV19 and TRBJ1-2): DGGITQSPKYLFRKEGQNVTLSCEQNLNHDAMYWYRQDPGQGLRLIYYSQIVNDFQKGDIAEGYSVSREKKESFPLTVTSAQKNPTAFYLCASSIQGGGYGYTFGSGTRLTVV.

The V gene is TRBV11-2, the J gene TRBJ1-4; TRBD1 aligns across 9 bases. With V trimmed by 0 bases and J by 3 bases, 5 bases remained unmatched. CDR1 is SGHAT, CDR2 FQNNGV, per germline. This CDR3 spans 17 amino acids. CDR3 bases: TGTGCCAGCAGCTTAGAAGGGACAGGGAGCCCTAATGAAAAACTGTTTTTT. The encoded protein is CASSLEGTGSPNEKLFF.

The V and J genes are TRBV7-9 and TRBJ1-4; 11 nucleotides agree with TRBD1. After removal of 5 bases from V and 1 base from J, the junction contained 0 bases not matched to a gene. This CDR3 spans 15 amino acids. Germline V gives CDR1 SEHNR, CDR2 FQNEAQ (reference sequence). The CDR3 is CASSGTGGTNEKLFF. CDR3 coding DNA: TGTGCCAGCAGCGGGACAGGGGGAACTAATGAAAAACTGTTTTTT.

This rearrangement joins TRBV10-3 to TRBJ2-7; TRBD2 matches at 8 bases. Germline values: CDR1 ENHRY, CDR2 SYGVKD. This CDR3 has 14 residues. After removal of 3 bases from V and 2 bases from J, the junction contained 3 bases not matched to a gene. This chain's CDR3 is CAISEGTRPYEQYF. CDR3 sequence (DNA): TGTGCCATCAGTGAAGGGACTAGACCCTACGAGCAGTACTTC.

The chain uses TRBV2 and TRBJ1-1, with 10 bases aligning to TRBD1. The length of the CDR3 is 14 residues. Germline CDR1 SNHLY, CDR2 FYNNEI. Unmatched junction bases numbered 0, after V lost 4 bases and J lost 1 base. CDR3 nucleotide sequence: TGTGCCAGCAGTGGGACAGGGGGGAACACTGAAGCTTTCTTT. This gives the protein CASSGTGGNTEAFF.

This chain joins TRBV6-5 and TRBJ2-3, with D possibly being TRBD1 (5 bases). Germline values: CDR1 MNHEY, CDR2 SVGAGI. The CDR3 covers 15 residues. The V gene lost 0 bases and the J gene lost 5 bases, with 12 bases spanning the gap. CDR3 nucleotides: TGTGCCAGCAGTTACTCGAGGCAGGGCTTAGATACGCAGTATTTT. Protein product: CASSYSRQGLDTQYF.

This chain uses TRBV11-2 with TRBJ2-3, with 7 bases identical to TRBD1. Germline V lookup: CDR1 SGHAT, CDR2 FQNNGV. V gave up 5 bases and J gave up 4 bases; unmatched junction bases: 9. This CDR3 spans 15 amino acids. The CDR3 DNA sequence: TGTGCCAGCAGCCCCTATGCAGGGGGTGCAGATACGCAGTATTTT. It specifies CASSPYAGGADTQYF. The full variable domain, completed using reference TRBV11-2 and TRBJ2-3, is EAGVAQSPRYKIIEKRQSVAFWCNPISGHATLYWYQQILGQGPKLLIQFQNNGVVDDSQLPKDRFSAERLKGVDSTLKIQPAKLEDSAVYLCASSPYAGGADTQYFGPGTRLTVL.

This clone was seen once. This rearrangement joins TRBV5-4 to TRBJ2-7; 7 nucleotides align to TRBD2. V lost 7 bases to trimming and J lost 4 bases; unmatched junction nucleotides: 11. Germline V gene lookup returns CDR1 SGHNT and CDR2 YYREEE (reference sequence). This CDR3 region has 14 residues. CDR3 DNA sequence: TGTGCCAGCCGGGAGGAACTAGTTTCATACGAGCAGTACTTC. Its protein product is CASREELVSYEQYF.

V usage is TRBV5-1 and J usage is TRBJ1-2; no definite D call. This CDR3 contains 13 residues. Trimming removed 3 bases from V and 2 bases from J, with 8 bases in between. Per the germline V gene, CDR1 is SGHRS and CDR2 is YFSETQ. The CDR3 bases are TGCGCCAGCAGCTACACAATAAACTATGGCTACACCTTC. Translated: CASSYTINYGYTF. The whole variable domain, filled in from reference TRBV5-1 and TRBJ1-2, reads KAGVTQTPRYLIKTRGQQVTLSCSPISGHRSVSWYQQTPGQGLQFLFEYFSETQRNKGNFPGRFSGRQFSNSRSEMNVSTLELGDSALYLCASSYTINYGYTFGSGTRLTVV.

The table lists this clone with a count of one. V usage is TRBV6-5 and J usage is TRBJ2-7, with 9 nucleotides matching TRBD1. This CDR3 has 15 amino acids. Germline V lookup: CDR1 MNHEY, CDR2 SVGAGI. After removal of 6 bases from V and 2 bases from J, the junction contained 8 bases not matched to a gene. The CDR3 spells CASSRGTGGPYEQYF. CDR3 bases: TGTGCCAGCAGCCGCGGCACAGGGGGCCCCTACGAGCAGTACTTC.

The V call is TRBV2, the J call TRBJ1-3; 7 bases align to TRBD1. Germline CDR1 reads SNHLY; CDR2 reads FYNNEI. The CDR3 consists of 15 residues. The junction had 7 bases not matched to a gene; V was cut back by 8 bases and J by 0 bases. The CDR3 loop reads CASLRQGSSGNTIYF. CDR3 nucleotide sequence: TGTGCCAGCCTTCGACAGGGTTCCTCTGGAAACACCATATATTTT.

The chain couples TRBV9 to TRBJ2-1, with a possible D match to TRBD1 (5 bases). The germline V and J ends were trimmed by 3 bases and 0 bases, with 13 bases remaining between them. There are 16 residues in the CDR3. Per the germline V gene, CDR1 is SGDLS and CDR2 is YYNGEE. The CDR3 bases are TGTGCCAGCAGCGAGGAAGGGGCGAGCTCCTACAATGAGCAGTTCTTC. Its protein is CASSEEGASSYNEQFF.

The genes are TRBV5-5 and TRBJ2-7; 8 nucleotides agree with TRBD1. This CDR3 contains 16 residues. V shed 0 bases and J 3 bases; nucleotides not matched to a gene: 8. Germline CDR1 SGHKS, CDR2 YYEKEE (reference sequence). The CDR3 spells CASSLGTGTPGYEQYF. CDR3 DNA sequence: TGTGCCAGCAGCTTGGGGACAGGGACCCCAGGCTACGAGCAGTACTTC.

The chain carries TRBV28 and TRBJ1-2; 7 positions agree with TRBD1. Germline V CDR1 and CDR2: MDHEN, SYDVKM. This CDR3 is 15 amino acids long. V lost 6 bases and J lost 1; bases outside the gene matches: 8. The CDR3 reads CASSGAGGFNYGYTF. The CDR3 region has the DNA TGTGCCAGCAGCGGGGCAGGGGGTTTTAACTATGGCTACACCTTC.